These T cell receptor beta chains were read from a single sample in a study of prognosis after radiotherapy for stage I lung cancer. TCRdb reanalysed the multiplex PCR reads using MiXCR and keeps one entry per CDR3 protein. The data hold fewer than 14,000 distinct CDR3 sequences, with approximately 58% observed a single time. Sample: PBMCs, taken before or after stereotactic body radiation therapy (not recorded which). All receptors derive from a donor over 45 with non-small cell lung cancer. Both conserved end residues are part of each CDR3.

v_call	j_call	cdr3_aa
TRBV20-1	TRBJ1-1	CSIKTGGVTEAFF
TRBV6-1	TRBJ2-7	CASSEGGVVEQYF
TRBV19	TRBJ2-7	CASSTASGASYEQYF
TRBV30	TRBJ2-3	CAWSPGYTDTQYF
TRBV7-2	TRBJ2-1	CASSLGGRANEQFF
TRBV19	TRBJ1-5	CASRGENQPQHF
TRBV18	TRBJ1-6	CASSPRDSRNSPLHF
TRBV28	TRBJ2-5	CARKAGGEETQYF
TRBV5-4	TRBJ1-1	CASRTGQNPSEAFF
TRBV2	TRBJ2-1	CASSPQGSTPGLQFF
TRBV7-9	TRBJ2-5	CASSLDSRRETQYF
TRBV11-2	TRBJ2-1	CASSLVGGNEQFF
TRBV6-2/TRBV6-3	TRBJ1-6	CASGNQQGKGSPLHF
TRBV27	TRBJ1-5	CASSRDRRQPQHF
TRBV24-1	TRBJ2-2	CATSAVFSTWELFF
TRBV13	TRBJ2-5	CASSRTNGLRKETQYF
TRBV9	TRBJ1-1	CASSVDKMNTEAFF
TRBV28	TRBJ2-5	CASSLSTSGSWETQYF
TRBV4-3	TRBJ2-3	CASSPKASGFGGDTQYF
TRBV18	TRBJ2-5	CASSGRQGEETQYF
TRBV15	TRBJ1-3	CATAREVGNTIYF
TRBV27	TRBJ2-7	CASSLSGQGATKYF
TRBV29-1	TRBJ1-1	CSVVRPMSLEAFF
TRBV29-1	TRBJ2-7	CSVSRLEGAIYEQYF
TRBV7-3	TRBJ2-6	CASSFSGGASGANVLTF
TRBV9	TRBJ2-5	CASSPGQGRETQYF
TRBV20-1	TRBJ2-7	CSARPSGKGYEQYF
TRBV30	TRBJ1-6	CAWGRPYNSPLHF
TRBV4-2	TRBJ2-3	CASIQYGRYTDTQYF
TRBV7-2	TRBJ2-2	CASSVPGLAGGPGTGELFF
TRBV20-1	TRBJ2-1	CSARDPPDYMSNEQFF
TRBV4-2	TRBJ1-6	CASSQVLQGIYNSPLHF
TRBV6-1	TRBJ2-1	CASSVQLAGGPRDGAYNEQFF
TRBV30	TRBJ2-7	CAWTRGVSYEQYF
TRBV20-1	TRBJ1-5	CSARGQGGNQPQHF
TRBV12-3/TRBV12-4	TRBJ1-2	CASSRTGGQDGYTF
TRBV2	TRBJ1-5	CASRTAGQGNSNQPQHF
TRBV6-2/TRBV6-3	TRBJ2-1	CASNLRERYNEQFF
TRBV7-3	TRBJ2-2	CASSPLLAGGPNTGELFF
TRBV6-2/TRBV6-3	TRBJ1-2	CAGSRGGEGYTF
TRBV30	TRBJ1-2	CAWGQANYGYTF
TRBV18	TRBJ2-3	CASSPRDIRTDTQYF
TRBV7-6	TRBJ2-5	CASSLEAEQETQYF
TRBV6-1	TRBJ1-2	CASSLPTSGAANYGYTF
TRBV28	TRBJ1-1	CASSPQVGMNTEAFF
TRBV7-9	TRBJ2-2	CASSRGAIYTGELFF
TRBV7-2	TRBJ2-1	CASRERQANEQFF
TRBV19	TRBJ1-6	CASGSGTGDSYNSPLHF
TRBV30	TRBJ1-4	CASKQRANEKLFF
TRBV6-2/TRBV6-3	TRBJ2-3	CASSYYGWLTSTDTQYF
TRBV6-1	TRBJ2-2	CASQPGPAGELFF
TRBV7-6	TRBJ1-2	CASSPKVHANYGYTF